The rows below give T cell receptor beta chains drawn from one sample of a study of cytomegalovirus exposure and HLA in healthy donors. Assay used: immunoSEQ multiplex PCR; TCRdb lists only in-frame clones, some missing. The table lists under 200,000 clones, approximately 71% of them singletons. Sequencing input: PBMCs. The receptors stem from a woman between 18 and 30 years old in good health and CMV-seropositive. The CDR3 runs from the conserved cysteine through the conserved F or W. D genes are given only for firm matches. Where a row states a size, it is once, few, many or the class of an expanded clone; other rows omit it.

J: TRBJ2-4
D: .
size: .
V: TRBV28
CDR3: CASSFGGNQYF
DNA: TGTGCCAGCAGTTTCGGAGGTAACCAGTACTTC

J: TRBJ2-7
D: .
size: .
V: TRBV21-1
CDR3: CASSNSNPGISEQYF
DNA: TGTGCCAGCAGCAATAGTAATCCCGGGATCTCCGAGCAGTACTTC

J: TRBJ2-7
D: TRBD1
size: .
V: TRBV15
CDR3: CATSFPGTGGEQYF
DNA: TGTGCCACCAGCTTTCCCGGGACAGGGGGCGAGCAGTACTTC

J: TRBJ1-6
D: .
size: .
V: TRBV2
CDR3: CASHSGWGLYNSPLHF
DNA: TGTGCCAGCCACTCCGGTTGGGGACTGTATAATTCACCCCTCCACTTT

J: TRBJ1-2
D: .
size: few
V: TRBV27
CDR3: CASSLRGGGLANYGYTF
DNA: TGTGCCAGCAGTTTAAGGGGCGGGGGTTTAGCTAACTATGGCTACACCTTC

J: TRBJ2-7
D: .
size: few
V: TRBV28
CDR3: CASSLGDSFYEQYF
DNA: TGTGCCAGCAGTTTAGGGGACTCCTTCTACGAGCAGTACTTC

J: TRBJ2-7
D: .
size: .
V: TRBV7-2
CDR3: CASSVAYEQYF
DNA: TGTGCCAGCAGCGTCGCCTACGAGCAGTACTTC

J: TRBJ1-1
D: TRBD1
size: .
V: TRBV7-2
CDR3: CASSSPTGVVGDTEAFF
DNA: TGTGCCAGCAGCTCTCCGACAGGGGTTGTGGGCGACACTGAAGCTTTCTTT

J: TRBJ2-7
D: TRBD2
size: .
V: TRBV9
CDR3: CASSVAQGTSVNEQYF
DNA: TGTGCCAGCAGCGTAGCTCAGGGGACTAGCGTGAACGAGCAGTACTTC

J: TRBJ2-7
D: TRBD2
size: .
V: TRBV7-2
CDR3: CASSRTGTSTGEQYF
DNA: TGTGCCAGCAGCCGAACCGGGACTAGCACCGGCGAGCAGTACTTC

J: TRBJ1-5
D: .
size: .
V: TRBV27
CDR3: CASNIRGSNQPQHF
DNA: TGTGCCAGCAATATCAGGGGAAGCAATCAGCCCCAGCATTTT

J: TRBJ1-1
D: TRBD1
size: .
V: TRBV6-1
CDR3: CASNGQGPYAEAFF
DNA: TGTGCCAGCAACGGACAGGGCCCCTACGCTGAAGCTTTCTTT

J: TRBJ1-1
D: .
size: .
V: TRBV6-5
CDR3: CASSQLRGNTEAFF
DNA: TGTGCCAGCAGTCAGTTACGGGGGAACACTGAAGCTTTCTTT

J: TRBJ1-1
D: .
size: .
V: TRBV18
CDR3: CASSPRGSTEAFF
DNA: TGTGCCAGCTCACCCAGGGGCTCCACTGAAGCTTTCTTT

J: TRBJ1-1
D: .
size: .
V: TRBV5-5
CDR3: CASSLGWHPEAFF
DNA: TGTGCCAGCAGCTTGGGGTGGCACCCAGAAGCTTTCTTT

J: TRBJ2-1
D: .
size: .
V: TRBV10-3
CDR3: CAISEGGGEQFF
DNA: TGTGCCATCAGTGAGGGGGGCGGTGAGCAGTTCTTC

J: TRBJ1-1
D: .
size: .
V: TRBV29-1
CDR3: CSVARVIMNTEAFF
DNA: TGCAGCGTTGCGAGGGTAATCATGAACACTGAAGCTTTCTTT

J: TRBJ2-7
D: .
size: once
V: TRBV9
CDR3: CASSVGLTVGRVTEQYF
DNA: TGTGCCAGCAGCGTAGGCCTTACAGTAGGCAGGGTGACCGAGCAGTACTTC

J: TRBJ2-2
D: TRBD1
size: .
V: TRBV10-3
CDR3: CAISTGQGGTGELFF
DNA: TGTGCCATCAGCACCGGACAGGGTGGCACCGGGGAGCTGTTTTTT

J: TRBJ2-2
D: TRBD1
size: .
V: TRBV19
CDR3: CASGTGFATHNTGELFF
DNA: TGTGCCAGCGGGACAGGTTTTGCAACCCATAACACCGGGGAGCTGTTTTTT

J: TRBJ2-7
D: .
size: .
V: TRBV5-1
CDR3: CASKGGLGIYEQYF
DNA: TGCGCCAGCAAGGGGGGGCTCGGTATCTACGAGCAGTACTTC

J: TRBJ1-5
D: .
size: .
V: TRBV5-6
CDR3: CASSLGSSNQPQHF
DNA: TGTGCCAGCAGCTTGGGCAGTTCCAATCAGCCCCAGCATTTT

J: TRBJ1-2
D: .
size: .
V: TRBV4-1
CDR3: CASSQDIRLDYGYTF
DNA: TGCGCCAGCAGCCAAGACATCAGGTTAGACTATGGCTACACCTTC

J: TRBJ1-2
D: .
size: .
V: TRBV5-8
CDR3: CASSLRGSAYGYTF
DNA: TGTGCCAGCAGCTTGAGGGGATCTGCCTATGGCTACACCTTC

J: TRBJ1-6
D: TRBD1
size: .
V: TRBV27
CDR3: CASSRPGTGPNSPLHF
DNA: TGTGCCAGCAGTCGCCCCGGGACAGGGCCTAATTCACCCCTCCACTTT

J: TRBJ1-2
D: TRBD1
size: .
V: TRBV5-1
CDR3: CASTGTGGEVVGGYTF
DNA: TGCGCCAGCACGGGAACAGGGGGCGAGGTTGTTGGTGGCTACACCTTC

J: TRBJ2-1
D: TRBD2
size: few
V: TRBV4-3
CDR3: CASSQDPPIRGGEYNEQFF
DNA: TGCGCCAGCAGCCAAGATCCCCCCATCCGGGGGGGAGAATACAATGAGCAGTTCTTC

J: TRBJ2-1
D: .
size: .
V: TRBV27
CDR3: CASSHPLGGEQFF
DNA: TGTGCCAGCAGTCACCCACTAGGGGGTGAGCAGTTCTTC

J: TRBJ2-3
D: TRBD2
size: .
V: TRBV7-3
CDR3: CASSVSGGESDTQYF
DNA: TGTGCCAGCAGCGTAAGCGGGGGTGAATCAGATACGCAGTATTTT

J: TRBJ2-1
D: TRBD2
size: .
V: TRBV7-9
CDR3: CTEREFNNEQFF
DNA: TGTACCGAGCGGGAGTTCAACAATGAGCAGTTCTTC

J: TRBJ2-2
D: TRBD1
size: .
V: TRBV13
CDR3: CASLTGITGELFF
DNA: TGTGCCAGCCTGACAGGGATTACCGGGGAGCTGTTTTTT

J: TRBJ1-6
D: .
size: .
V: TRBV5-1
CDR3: CASSLEIQANSPLHF
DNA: TGCGCCAGCAGCTTGGAAATACAGGCCAATTCACCCCTCCACTTT

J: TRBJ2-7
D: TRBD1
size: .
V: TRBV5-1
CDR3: CASSRDSFYEQYF
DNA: TGCGCCAGCAGCCGGGACAGCTTCTACGAGCAGTACTTC

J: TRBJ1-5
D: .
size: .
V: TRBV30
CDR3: CAWSVLDSPGFQPQHF
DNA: TGTGCCTGGAGTGTACTGGACAGCCCAGGATTTCAGCCCCAGCATTTT

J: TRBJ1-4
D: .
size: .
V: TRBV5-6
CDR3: CASSLRTEPNEKLFF
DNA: TGTGCCAGCAGCTTACGGACAGAACCTAATGAAAAACTGTTTTTT

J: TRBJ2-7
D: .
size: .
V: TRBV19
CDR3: CASTSLVGGWSYEQYF
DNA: TGTGCCAGTACCTCGTTGGTTGGGGGCTGGTCCTACGAGCAGTACTTC

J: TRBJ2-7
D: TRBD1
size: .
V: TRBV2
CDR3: CASIRDRSSYEQYF
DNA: TGTGCCAGCATCCGGGACAGGAGCTCCTACGAGCAGTACTTC

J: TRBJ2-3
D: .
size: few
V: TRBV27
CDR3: CASSGPGSTDTQYF
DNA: TGTGCCAGCAGTGGTCCAGGGAGCACAGATACGCAGTATTTT

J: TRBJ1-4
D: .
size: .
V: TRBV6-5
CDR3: CASKRDTSNEKLFF
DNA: TGTGCCAGCAAAAGGGACACCAGTAATGAAAAACTGTTTTTT

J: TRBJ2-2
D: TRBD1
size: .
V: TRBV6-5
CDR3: CASSRQGLNTGELFF
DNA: TGTGCCAGCAGTCGACAGGGTTTGAACACCGGGGAGCTGTTTTTT

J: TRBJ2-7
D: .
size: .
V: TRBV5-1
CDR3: CASSGTAGGIRWEQYF
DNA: TGCGCCAGCAGCGGTACCGCAGGGGGGATTCGTTGGGAGCAGTACTTC

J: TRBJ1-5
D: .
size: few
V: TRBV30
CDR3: CAWSVRGDQPQHF
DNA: TGTGCCTGGAGTGTACGGGGGGATCAGCCCCAGCATTTT

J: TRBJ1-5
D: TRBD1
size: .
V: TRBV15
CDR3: CATSRDSGQGGQPQHF
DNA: TGTGCCACCAGCAGAGATTCGGGACAGGGCGGGCAGCCCCAGCATTTT

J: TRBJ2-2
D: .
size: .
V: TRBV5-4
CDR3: CASSPVTLENTGELFF
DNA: TGTGCCAGCAGCCCCGTTACCCTAGAGAACACCGGGGAGCTGTTTTTT

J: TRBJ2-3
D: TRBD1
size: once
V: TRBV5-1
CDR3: CASRKRQGITDTQYF
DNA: TGCGCCAGCAGAAAAAGACAGGGTATCACAGATACGCAGTATTTT

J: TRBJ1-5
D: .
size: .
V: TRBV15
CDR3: CATSRDNQGSQPQHF
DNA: TGTGCCACCAGCAGAGATAATCAGGGTTCTCAGCCCCAGCATTTT

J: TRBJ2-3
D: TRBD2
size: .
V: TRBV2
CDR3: CASSRLAVTDTQYF
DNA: TGTGCCAGCAGCCGACTAGCGGTCACAGATACGCAGTATTTT

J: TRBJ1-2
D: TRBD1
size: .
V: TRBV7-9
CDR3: CASSLRGQGVYGYTF
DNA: TGTGCCAGCAGCTTAAGGGGACAGGGGGTTTATGGCTACACCTTC

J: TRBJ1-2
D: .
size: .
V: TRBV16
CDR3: CASSQDSNYGYTF
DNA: TGTGCCAGCAGTCAGGACAGTAACTATGGCTACACCTTC

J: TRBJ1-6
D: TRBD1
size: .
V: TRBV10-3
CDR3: CAISGTGNSPLHF
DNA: TGTGCCATCAGTGGGACAGGTAATTCACCCCTCCACTTT

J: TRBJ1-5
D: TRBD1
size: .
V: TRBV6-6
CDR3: CASTRQGNQPQHF
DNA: TGTGCCAGCACCCGACAGGGGAATCAGCCCCAGCATTTT

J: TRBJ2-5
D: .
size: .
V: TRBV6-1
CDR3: CASSLPRKKETQYF
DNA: TGTGCCAGCAGCCTTCCGCGAAAAAAAGAGACCCAGTACTTC

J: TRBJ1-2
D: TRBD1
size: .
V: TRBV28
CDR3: CASSQTGESYGYTF
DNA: TGTGCCAGCAGTCAGACAGGGGAGAGCTATGGCTACACCTTC